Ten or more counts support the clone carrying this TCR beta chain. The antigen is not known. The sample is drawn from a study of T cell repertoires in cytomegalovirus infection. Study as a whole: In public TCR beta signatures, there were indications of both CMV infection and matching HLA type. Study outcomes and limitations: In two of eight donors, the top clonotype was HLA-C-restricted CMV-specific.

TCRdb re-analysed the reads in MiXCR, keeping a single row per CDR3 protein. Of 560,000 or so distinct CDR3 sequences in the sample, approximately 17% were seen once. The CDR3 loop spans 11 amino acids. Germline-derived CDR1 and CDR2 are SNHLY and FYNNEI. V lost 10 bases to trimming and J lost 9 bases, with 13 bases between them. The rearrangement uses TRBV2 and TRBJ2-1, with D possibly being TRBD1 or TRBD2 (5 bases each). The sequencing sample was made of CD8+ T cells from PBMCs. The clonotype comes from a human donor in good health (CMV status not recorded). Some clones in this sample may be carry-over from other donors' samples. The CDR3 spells CAIFTRGEQFF. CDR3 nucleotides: TGTGCCATCTTTACTAGGGGTGAGCAGTTCTTC.